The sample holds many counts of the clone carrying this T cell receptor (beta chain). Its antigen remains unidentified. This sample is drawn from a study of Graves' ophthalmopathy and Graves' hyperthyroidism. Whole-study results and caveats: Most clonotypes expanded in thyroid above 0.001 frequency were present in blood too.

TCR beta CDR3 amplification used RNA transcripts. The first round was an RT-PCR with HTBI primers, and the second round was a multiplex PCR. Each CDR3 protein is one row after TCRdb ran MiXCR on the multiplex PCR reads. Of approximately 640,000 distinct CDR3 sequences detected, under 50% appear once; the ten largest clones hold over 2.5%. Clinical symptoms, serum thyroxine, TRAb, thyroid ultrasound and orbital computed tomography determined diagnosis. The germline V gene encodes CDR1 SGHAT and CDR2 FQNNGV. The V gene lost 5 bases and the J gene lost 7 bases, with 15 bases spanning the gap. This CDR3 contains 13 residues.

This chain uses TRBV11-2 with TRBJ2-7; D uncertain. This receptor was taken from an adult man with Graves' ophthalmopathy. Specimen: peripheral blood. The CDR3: CASSALLLGEQYF. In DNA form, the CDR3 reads TGTGCCAGCAGCGCCCTTCTCTTGGGGGAGCAGTACTTC.